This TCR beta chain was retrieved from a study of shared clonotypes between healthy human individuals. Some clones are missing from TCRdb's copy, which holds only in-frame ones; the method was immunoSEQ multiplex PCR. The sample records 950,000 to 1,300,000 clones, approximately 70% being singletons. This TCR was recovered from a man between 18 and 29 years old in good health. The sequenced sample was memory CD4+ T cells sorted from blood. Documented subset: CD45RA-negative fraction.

DNA for the CDR3: TGTGCCTGGAGTAGTCAGGGGATAGGCGGCTACACCTTC. This codes for CAWSSQGIGGYTF. V and J are TRBV30 and TRBJ1-2; perhaps TRBD1 as D (6 bases). From germline, CDR1 is GTSNPN and CDR2 SVGIG (reference sequence). V lost 2 bases, J lost 8 bases, and 15 bases lay in between. There are 13 residues in the CDR3.